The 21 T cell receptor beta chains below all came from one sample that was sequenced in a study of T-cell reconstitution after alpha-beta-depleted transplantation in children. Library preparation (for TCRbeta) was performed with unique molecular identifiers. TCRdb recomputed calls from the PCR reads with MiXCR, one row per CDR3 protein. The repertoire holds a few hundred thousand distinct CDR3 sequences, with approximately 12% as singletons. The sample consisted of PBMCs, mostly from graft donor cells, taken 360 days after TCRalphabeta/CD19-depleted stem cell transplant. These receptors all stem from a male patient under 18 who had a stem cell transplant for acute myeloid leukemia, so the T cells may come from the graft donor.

The CDR3 nucleotides are TGCAGTGCCTCCTTGGGCCAAACTAGCGCCTCCTACGAGCAGTACTTC. Its protein product is CSASLGQTSASYEQYF. This chain joins TRBV20-1 and TRBJ2-7; 7 nucleotides match TRBD2. The CDR3 is 16 amino acids. CDR1 is DFQATT, CDR2 SNEGSKA, per germline (reference sequence). V shed 6 bases and J 0 bases; nucleotides not matched to a gene: 14.

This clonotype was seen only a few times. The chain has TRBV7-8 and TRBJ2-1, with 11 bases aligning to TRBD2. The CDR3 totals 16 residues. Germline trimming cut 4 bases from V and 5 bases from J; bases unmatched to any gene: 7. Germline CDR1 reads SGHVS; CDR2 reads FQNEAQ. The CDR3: CASSSLAGGRDNEQFF. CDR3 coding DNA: TGTGCCAGCAGCTCTCTAGCGGGAGGTAGAGACAATGAGCAGTTCTTC.

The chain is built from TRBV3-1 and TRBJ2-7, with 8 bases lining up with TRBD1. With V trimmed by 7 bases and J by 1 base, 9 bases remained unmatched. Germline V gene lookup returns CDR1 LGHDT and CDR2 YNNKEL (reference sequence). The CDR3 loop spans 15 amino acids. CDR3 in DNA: TGTGCCAGCACCGGATGGACAGGGTTGTCCTACGAGCAGTACTTC. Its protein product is CASTGWTGLSYEQYF.

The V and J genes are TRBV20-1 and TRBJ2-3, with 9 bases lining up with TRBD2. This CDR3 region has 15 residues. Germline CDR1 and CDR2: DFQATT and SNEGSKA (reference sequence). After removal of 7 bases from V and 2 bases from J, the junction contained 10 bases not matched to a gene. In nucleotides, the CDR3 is TGCAGTGGGGGCGCTAGCGGGGTAATCACAGATACGCAGTATTTT. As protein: CSGGASGVITDTQYF.

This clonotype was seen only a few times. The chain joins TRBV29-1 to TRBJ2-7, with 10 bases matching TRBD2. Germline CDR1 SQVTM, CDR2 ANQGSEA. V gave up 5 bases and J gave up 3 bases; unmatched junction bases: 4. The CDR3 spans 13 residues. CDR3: CSVRSSGSYEQYF. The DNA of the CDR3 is TGCAGCGTTCGTTCTAGCGGGAGCTACGAGCAGTACTTC.

CDR3 region: CASSLGGTAYSISGNTIYF. The CDR3 DNA reads TGCGCCAGCAGCTTGGGTGGGACAGCCTATTCGATCTCTGGAAACACCATATATTTT. V and J are TRBV5-1 and TRBJ1-3; 7 bases fit TRBD1. CDR1 SGHRS and CDR2 YFSETQ come from the germline V gene. V trimming: 0 bases; J trimming: 0 bases; junction bases outside the gene matches: 12. This CDR3 spans 19 amino acids.

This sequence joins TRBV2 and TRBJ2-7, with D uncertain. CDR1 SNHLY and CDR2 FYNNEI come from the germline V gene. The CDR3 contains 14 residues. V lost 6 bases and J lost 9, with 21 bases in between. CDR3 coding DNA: TGTGCCAGCAGGCCTCCATCCGCTGGGCAGGTGCAGTACTTC. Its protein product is CASRPPSAGQVQYF.

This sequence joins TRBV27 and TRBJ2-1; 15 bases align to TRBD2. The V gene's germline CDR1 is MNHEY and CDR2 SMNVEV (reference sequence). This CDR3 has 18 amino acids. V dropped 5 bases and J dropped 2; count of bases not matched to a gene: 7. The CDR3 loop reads CASSRGLAGGGAYNEQFF. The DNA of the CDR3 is TGTGCCAGCAGTCGGGGACTAGCGGGAGGAGGAGCCTACAATGAGCAGTTCTTC.

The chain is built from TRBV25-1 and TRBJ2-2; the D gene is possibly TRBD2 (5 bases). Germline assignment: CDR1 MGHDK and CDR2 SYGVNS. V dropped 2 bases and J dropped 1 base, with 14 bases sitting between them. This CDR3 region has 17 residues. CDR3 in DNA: TGTGCCAGCAGTGAACTGGGAGTGCCCAGGAACACCGGGGAGCTGTTTTTT. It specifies CASSELGVPRNTGELFF. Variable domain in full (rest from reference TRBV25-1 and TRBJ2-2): EADIYQTPRYLVIGTGKKITLECSQTMGHDKMYWYQQDPGMELHLIHYSYGVNSTEKGDLSSESTVSRIRTEHFPLTLESARPSHTSQYLCASSELGVPRNTGELFFGEGSRLTVL.

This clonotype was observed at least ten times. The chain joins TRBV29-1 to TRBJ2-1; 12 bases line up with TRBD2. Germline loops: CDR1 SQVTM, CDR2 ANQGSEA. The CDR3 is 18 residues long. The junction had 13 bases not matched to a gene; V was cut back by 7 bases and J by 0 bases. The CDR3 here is CSAPGLAGRGASYNEQFF. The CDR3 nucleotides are TGCAGCGCCCCCGGACTAGCGGGACGGGGGGCCTCCTACAATGAGCAGTTCTTC.

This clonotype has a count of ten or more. CDR3 sequence reads: CASTRDRGNEQFF. CDR3 sequence (DNA): TGTGCCAGCACACGGGACAGGGGGAATGAGCAGTTCTTC. V is TRBV6-2 or TRBV6-3 and J is TRBJ2-1, with 11 bases identical to TRBD1. The CDR3 extends over 13 amino acids. Germline CDR1 is MNHEY and CDR2 is SVGEGT. V was clipped by 7 bases and J by 7 bases; unmatched bases: 3.

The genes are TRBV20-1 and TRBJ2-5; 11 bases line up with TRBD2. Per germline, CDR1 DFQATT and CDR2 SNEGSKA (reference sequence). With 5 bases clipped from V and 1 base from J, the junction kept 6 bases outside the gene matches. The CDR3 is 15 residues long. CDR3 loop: CSAEGLAEIQETQYF. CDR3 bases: TGCAGTGCTGAGGGACTAGCGGAGATCCAAGAGACCCAGTACTTC.

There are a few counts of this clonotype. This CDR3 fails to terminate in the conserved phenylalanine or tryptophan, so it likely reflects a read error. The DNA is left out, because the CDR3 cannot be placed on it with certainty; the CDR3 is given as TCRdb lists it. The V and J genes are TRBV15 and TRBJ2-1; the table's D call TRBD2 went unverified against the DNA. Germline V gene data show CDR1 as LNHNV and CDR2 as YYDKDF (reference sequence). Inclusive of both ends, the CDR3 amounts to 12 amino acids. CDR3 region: CATSVRGGTSEI.

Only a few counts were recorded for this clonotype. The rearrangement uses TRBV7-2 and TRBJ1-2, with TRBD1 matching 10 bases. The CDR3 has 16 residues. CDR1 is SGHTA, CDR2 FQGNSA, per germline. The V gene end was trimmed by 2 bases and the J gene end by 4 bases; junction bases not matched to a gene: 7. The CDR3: CASSLNGWDRGYGYTF. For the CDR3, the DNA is TGTGCCAGCAGCTTAAATGGCTGGGACAGGGGCTATGGCTACACCTTC.

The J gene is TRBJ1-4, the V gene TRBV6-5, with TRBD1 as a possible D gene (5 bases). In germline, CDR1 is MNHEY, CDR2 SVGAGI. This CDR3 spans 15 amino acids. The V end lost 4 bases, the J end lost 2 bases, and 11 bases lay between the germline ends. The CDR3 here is CASSLEPGTNEKLFF. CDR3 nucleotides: TGTGCCAGCAGTTTAGAGCCAGGGACTAATGAAAAACTGTTTTTT.

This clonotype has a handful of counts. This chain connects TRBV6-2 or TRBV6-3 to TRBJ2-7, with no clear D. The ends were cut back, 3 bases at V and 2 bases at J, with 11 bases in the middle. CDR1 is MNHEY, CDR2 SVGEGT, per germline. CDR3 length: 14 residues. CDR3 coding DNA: TGTGCCAGCAGTTATGCGATCCGCCCCTACGAGCAGTACTTC. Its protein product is CASSYAIRPYEQYF.

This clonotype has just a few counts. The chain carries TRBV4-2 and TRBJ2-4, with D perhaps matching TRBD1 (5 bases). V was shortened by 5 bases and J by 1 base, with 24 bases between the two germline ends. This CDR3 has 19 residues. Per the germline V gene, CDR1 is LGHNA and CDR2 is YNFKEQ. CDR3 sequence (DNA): TGTGCCAGCAGCGCGAACTGGCAGGGCTTGGCGGATGCCAAAAACATTCAGTACTTC. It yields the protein CASSANWQGLADAKNIQYF.

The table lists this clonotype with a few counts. CDR3 nucleotides: TGTGCCAGCAGACCCCCGCTCGTGAACACCGGGGAGCTGTTTTTT. Encoded protein: CASRPPLVNTGELFF. The V and J genes are TRBV28 and TRBJ2-2; unclear D gene. V was trimmed by 6 bases and J by 1 base, leaving 12 bases between them. Germline CDR1 and CDR2: MDHEN and SYDVKM. CDR3 size: 15 residues.

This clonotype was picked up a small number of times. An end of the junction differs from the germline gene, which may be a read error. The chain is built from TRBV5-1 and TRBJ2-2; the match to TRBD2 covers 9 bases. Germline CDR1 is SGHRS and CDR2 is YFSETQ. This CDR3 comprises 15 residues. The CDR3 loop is CASTLIAGDTGELFF. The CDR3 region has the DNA TGCGCCAGCACCTTGATAGCGGGAGACACCGGGGAGCTGTTTTTT.

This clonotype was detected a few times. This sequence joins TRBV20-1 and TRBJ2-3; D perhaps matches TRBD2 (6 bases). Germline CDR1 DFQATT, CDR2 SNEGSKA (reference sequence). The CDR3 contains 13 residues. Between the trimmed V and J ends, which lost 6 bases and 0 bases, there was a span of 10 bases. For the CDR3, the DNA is TGCAGTGCCCCGGGACTGAGCACAGATACGCAGTATTTT. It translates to CSAPGLSTDTQYF.

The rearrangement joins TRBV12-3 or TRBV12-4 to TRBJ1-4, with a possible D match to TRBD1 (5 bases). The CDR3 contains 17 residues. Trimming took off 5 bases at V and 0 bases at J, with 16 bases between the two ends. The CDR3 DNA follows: TGTGCCAGCAGTGGGGGTGACGTAGGGGCAACTAATGAAAAACTGTTTTTT. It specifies CASSGGDVGATNEKLFF.